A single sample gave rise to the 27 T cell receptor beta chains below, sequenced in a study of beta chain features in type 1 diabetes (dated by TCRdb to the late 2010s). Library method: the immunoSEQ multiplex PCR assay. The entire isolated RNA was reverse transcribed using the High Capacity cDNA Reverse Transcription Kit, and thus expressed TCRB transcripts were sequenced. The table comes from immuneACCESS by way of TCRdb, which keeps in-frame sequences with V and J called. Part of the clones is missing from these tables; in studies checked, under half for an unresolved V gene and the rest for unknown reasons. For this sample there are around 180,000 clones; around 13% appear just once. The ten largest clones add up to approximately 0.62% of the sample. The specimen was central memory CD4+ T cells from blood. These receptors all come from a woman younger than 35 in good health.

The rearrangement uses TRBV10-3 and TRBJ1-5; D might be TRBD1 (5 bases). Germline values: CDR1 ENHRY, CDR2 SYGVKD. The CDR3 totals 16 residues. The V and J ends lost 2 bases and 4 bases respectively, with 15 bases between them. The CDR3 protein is CAISERPRGTNQPQHF. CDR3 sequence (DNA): TGTGCCATCAGTGAGCGTCCTAGGGGAACAAATCAGCCCCAGCATTTT.

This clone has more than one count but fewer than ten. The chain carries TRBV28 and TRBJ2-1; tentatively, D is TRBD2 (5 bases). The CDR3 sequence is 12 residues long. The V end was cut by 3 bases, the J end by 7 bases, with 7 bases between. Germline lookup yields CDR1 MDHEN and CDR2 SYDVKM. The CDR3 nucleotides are TGTGCCAGCAGTTTTCGGAGGAATGAGCAGTTCTTC. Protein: CASSFRRNEQFF.

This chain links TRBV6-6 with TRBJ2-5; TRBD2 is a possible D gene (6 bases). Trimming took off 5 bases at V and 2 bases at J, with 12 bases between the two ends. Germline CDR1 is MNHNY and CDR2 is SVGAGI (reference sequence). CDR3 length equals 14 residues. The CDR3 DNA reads TGTGCCAGCAGTGCCCTTAGCGGACAAGAGACCCAGTACTTC. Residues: CASSALSGQETQYF.

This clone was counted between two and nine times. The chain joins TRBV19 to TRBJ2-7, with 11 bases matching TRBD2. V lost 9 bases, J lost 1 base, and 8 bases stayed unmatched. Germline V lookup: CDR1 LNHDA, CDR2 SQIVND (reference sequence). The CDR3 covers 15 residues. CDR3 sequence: CASRSGLADSYEQYF. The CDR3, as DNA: TGTGCCAGCCGCTCGGGACTAGCGGATTCCTACGAGCAGTACTTC.

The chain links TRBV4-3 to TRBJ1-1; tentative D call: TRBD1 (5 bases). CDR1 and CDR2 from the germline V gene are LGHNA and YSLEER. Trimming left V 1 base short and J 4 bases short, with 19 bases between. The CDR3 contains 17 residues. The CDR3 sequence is CASSQGQGGSRGTEAFF. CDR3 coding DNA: TGCGCCAGCAGCCAAGGGCAGGGCGGATCAAGGGGCACTGAAGCTTTCTTT.

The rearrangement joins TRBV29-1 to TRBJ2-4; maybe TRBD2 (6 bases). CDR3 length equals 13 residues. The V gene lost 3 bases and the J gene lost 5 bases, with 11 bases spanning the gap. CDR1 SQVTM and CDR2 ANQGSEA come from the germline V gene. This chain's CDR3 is CSVEGLHQNIQYF. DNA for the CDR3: TGCAGCGTTGAGGGACTCCATCAAAACATTCAGTACTTC.

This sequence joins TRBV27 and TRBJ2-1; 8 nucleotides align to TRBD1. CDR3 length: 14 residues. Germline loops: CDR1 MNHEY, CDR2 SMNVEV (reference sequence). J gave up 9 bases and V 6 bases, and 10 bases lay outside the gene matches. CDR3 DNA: TGTGCCAGCAGACCGGGGTCAGGGGGCGGTGAGCAGTTCTTC. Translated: CASRPGSGGGEQFF.

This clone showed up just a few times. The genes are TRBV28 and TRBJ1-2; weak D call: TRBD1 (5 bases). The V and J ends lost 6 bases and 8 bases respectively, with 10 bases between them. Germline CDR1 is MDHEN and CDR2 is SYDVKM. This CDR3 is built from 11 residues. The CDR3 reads CASSRDLGYTF. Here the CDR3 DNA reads TGTGCCAGCAGCAGGGATCTAGGCTACACCTTC.

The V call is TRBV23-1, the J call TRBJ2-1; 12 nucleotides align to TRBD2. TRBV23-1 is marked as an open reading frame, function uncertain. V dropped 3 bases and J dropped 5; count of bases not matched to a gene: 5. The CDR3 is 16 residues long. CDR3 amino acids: CASSHSLAGGDNEQFF. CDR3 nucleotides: TGCGCCAGCAGTCACTCCCTAGCGGGAGGGGACAATGAGCAGTTCTTC.

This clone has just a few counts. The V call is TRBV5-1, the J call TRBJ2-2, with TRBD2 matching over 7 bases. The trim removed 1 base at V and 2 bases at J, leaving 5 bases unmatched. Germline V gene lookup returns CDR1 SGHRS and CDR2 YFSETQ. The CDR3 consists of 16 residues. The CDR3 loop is CASSLRSSGNTGELFF. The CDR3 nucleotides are TGCGCCAGCAGCTTGAGGTCTAGCGGTAACACCGGGGAGCTGTTTTTT.

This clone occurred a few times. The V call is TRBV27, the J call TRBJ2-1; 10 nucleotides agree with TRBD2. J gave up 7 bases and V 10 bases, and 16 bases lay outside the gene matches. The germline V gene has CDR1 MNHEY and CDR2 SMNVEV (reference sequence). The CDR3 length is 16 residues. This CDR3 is CATMGWGAGGTNEQFF. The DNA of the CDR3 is TGTGCCACCATGGGGTGGGGAGCGGGAGGGACAAATGAGCAGTTCTTC.

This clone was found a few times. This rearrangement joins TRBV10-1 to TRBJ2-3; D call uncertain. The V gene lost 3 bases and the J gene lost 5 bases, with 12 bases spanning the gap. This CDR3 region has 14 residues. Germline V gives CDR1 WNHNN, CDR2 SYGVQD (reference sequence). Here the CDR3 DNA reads TGCGCCAGCAGTGAAGGTGGCGAGGAAGATACGCAGTATTTT. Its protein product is CASSEGGEEDTQYF.

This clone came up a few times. CDR3 amino acids: CASSATGSGDTQYF. In DNA form, the CDR3 reads TGCGCCAGCAGCGCGACAGGGTCCGGAGATACGCAGTATTTT. The genes are TRBV5-1 and TRBJ2-3; 7 positions agree with TRBD1. The germline V gene has CDR1 SGHRS and CDR2 YFSETQ. This CDR3 has 14 amino acids. Trimming at V came to 4 bases and at J to 5 bases, leaving 7 bases not matched to a gene.

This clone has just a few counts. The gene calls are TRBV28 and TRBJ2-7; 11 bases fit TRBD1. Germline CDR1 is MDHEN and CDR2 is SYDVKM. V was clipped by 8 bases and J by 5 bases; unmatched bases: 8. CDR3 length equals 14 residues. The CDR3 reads CASVAGQGVHEQYF. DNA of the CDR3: TGTGCCAGCGTCGCGGGACAGGGGGTCCACGAGCAGTACTTC.

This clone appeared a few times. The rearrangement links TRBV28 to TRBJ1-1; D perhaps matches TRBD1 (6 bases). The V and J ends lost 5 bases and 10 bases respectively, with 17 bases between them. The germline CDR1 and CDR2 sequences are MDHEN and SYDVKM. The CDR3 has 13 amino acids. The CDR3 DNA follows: TGTGCCAGCAGTGGGTTGAGAATAGGGGGAGCTTTCTTT. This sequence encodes CASSGLRIGGAFF.

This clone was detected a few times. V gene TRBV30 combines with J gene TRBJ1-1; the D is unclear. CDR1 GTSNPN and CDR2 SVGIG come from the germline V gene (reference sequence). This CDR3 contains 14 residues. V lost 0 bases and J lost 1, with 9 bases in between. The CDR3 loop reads CAWSVYPGNTEAFF. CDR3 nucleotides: TGTGCCTGGAGTGTCTATCCAGGGAACACTGAAGCTTTCTTT.

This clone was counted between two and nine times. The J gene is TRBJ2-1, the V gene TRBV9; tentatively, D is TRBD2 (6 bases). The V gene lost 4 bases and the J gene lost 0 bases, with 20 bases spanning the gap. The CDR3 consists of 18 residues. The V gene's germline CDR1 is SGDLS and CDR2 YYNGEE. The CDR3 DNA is TGTGCCAGCAGCCAGAACCCCGGGACTCACTACTCCTACAATGAGCAGTTCTTC. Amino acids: CASSQNPGTHYSYNEQFF.

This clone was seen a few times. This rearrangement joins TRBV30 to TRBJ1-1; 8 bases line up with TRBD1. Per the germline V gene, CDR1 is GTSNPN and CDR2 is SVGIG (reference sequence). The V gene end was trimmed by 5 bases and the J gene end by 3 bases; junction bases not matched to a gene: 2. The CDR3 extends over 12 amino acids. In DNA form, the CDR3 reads TGTGCCTGGGACAGGGGCCACACTGAAGCTTTCTTT. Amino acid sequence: CAWDRGHTEAFF.

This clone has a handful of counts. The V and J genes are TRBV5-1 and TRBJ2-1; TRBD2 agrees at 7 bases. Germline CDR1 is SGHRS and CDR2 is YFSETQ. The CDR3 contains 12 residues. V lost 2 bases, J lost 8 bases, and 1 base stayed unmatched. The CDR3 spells CASSFGGDEQFF. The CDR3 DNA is TGCGCCAGCAGCTTTGGGGGGGATGAGCAGTTCTTC.

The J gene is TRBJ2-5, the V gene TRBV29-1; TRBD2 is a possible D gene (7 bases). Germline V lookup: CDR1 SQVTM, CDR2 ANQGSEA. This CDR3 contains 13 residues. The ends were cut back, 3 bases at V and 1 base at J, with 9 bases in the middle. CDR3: CSVDGGAQETQYF. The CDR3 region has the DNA TGCAGCGTTGATGGGGGGGCCCAAGAGACCCAGTACTTC. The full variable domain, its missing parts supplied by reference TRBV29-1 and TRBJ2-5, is SAVISQKPSRDICQRGTSLTIQCQVDSQVTMMFWYRQQPGQSLTLIATANQGSEATYESGFVIDKFPISRPNLTFSTLTVSNMSPEDSSIYLCSVDGGAQETQYFGPGTRLLVL.

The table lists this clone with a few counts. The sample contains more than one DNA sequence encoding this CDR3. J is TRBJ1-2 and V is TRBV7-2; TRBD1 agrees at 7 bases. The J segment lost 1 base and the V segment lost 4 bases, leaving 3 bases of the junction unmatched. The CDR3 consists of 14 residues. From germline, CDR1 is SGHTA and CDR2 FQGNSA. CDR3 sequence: CASSSGQLNYGYTF. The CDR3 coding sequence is TGTGCCAGCAGCTCGGGACAGCTTAACTATGGCTACACCTTC.

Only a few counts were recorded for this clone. In DNA form, the CDR3 reads TGCAGCGTTGAGGGGACAAGTGGCGAAAAACTGTTTTTT. Translation gives CSVEGTSGEKLFF. The chain recombines TRBV29-1 with TRBJ1-4, with D tentatively TRBD1 (6 bases). V was cut by 3 bases and J by 8 bases, with 13 bases left in between. CDR3 length: 13 amino acids. Germline values: CDR1 SQVTM, CDR2 ANQGSEA.

CDR3 protein: CASSQPGVSYEQYF. The CDR3 bases are TGCGCCAGCAGCCAACCGGGGGTCTCCTACGAGCAGTACTTC. The chain carries TRBV4-3 and TRBJ2-7; the D gene is possibly TRBD2 (6 bases). V gave up 2 bases and J gave up 0 bases, with 8 bases separating them. Looked up from germline, CDR1 is LGHNA and CDR2 is YSLEER. CDR3 length: 14 residues.

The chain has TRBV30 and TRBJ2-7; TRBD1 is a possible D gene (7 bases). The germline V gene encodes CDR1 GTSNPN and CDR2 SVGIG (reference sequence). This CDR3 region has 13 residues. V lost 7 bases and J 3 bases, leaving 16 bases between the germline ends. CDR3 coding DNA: TGTGCCTCAAGGAGGGGACAGAGCTACGAGCAGTACTTC. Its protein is CASRRGQSYEQYF.

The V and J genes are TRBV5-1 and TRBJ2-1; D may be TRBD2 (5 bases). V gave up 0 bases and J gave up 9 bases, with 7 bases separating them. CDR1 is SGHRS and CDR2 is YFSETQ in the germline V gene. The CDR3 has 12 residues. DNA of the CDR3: TGCGCCAGCAGCTTGGACGGAGGTGAGCAGTTCTTC. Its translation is CASSLDGGEQFF.

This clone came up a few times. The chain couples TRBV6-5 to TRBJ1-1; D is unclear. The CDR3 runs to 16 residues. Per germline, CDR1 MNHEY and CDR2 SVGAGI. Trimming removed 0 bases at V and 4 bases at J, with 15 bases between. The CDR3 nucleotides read TGTGCCAGCAGTTACTCGCCCAGCGACCTATCCACTGAAGCTTTCTTT. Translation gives CASSYSPSDLSTEAFF.

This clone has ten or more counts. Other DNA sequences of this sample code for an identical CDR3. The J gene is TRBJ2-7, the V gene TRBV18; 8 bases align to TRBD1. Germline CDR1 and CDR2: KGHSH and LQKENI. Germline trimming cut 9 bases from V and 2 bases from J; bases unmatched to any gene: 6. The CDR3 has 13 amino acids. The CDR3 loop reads CASSRDRTYEQYF. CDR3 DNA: TGTGCCAGTAGCCGGGACAGGACCTACGAGCAGTACTTC. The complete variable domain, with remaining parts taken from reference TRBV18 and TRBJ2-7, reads NAGVMQNPRHLVRRRGQEARLRCSPMKGHSHVYWYRQLPEEGLKFMVYLQKENIIDESGMPKERFSAEFPKEGPSILRIQQVVRGDSAAYFCASSRDRTYEQYFGPGTRLTVT.